Given below is one TCR beta chain in context. This record belongs to a study of CD8+CD57+ T cells in acquired aplastic anemia. Across the study: Sorted CD4+ and CD8+ cell DNA averaged roughly 3.2 ug.

The use of genomic DNA as template underpinned the TCR beta VDJ and CDR3 profiling. Each CDR3 protein is one row after TCRdb ran MiXCR on the reads. The sample has about 220,000 distinct CDR3 sequences, 34% seen once. This CDR3 has 13 amino acids. Germline V gene data show CDR1 as SGHNT and CDR2 as YYREEE (reference sequence). Between the trimmed V and J ends, which lost 3 bases and 3 bases, there was a span of 10 bases. The sequencing sample was made of sorted CD4+, CD8+, or CD8+CD57+ T cells (not recorded which) from PBMCs. The TCR was taken from a human donor in good health, serving as a control. This chain connects TRBV5-4 to TRBJ2-7; perhaps TRBD1 as D (6 bases). CDR3 bases: TGTGCCAGCAGCTCGGGACACATCTACGAGCAGTACTTC. This encodes CASSSGHIYEQYF.